This passage covers 26 T cell receptor beta chains from one sample sequenced in a study of cytomegalovirus exposure and HLA in healthy donors. The PCR employed 60 Vbeta primers together with 13 Jbeta primers. Assay: immunoSEQ multiplex PCR; the TCRdb copy retains only in-frame clones and omits some. The sample holds about 120,000 clones, about 80% seen once. Sample: PBMCs. Receptor source: a man aged 50-60 years in good health and CMV-seropositive.

The chain links TRBV28 to TRBJ1-2; possibly TRBD1 for D (5 bases). Trimming pared 10 bases from V and 2 bases from J, leaving 14 bases between. CDR1 and CDR2 (germline): MDHEN, SYDVKM. This CDR3 contains 13 residues. CDR3 sequence (DNA): TGTGCCACCACCTTCGGACAAAACTATGGCTACACCTTC. Translating it yields CATTFGQNYGYTF.

The chain employs TRBV7-9 and TRBJ2-1; perhaps TRBD2 as D (6 bases). Trimming stripped 7 bases from V and 5 bases from J, with 12 bases between. The germline CDR1 and CDR2 sequences are SEHNR and FQNEAQ (reference sequence). The CDR3 sequence is 13 residues long. The CDR3 region has the DNA TGTGCCAGCACCGAGGAGGGACACAATGAGCAGTTCTTC. Amino acids: CASTEEGHNEQFF. The full variable domain, its missing parts supplied by reference TRBV7-9 and TRBJ2-1, is DTGVSQNPRHKITKRGQNVTFRCDPISEHNRLYWYRQTLGQGPEFLTYFQNEAQLEKSRLLSDRFSAERPKGSFSTLEIQRTEQGDSAMYLCASTEEGHNEQFFGPGTRLTVL.

In its sample, this clone was seen once. V gene TRBV5-1 combines with J gene TRBJ2-1, with 10 bases that match TRBD2. The CDR3 extends over 15 amino acids. V shed 0 bases and J 8 bases; nucleotides not matched to a gene: 5. Germline V gene data show CDR1 as SGHRS and CDR2 as YFSETQ. CDR3 bases: TGCGCCAGCAGCTTGGGACTAGCGGGTTATGATGAGCAGTTCTTC. Residues: CASSLGLAGYDEQFF.

This CDR3 is CASSLQGNTEAFF. The CDR3 DNA reads TGTGCCAGTAGTCTACAGGGTAACACTGAAGCTTTCTTT. This chain connects TRBV19 to TRBJ1-1, with D possibly being TRBD1 (6 bases). The CDR3 consists of 13 residues. V was trimmed by 5 bases and J by 2 bases, leaving 9 bases between them. Germline V lookup: CDR1 LNHDA, CDR2 SQIVND (reference sequence).

The V and J genes are TRBV6-5 and TRBJ2-6, with D unresolved. The CDR3 has 15 amino acids. Germline loops: CDR1 MNHEY, CDR2 SVGAGI. Trimming took 4 bases from V and 2 from J, leaving 9 bases between them. The CDR3 is CASSFQLPGANVLTF. In nucleotides, the CDR3 is TGTGCCAGCAGTTTCCAGTTGCCTGGGGCCAACGTCCTGACTTTC.

The rearrangement links TRBV7-3 to TRBJ2-3, with 11 bases that match TRBD2. CDR3 size: 16 residues. The ends lost 3 bases at V and 4 bases at J; junction bases unmatched: 6. The germline V gene encodes CDR1 SGHTA and CDR2 FQGTGA. CDR3 in DNA: TGTGCCAGCAGCTTCACTAGCGGGGGTAACCCAGATACGCAGTATTTT. Encoded protein: CASSFTSGGNPDTQYF.

The chain links TRBV19 to TRBJ2-7; 9 nucleotides line up with TRBD1. The CDR3 sequence is 13 residues long. CDR1 and CDR2 from the germline V gene are LNHDA and SQIVND (reference sequence). The trim removed 5 bases at V and 3 bases at J, leaving 2 bases unmatched. The CDR3 bases are TGTGCCAGTAGTGCGGGACAGGGCTACGAGCAGTACTTC. This gives the protein CASSAGQGYEQYF.

The J gene is TRBJ2-3, the V gene TRBV9; 12 bases map to TRBD2. The germline CDR1 and CDR2 sequences are SGDLS and YYNGEE. This CDR3 is built from 15 residues. V shed 4 bases, J shed 4 bases, and the junction held 4 bases outside the gene matches. For the CDR3, the DNA is TGTGCCAGCAGCCCTAGCGGGAGGGGGGCAGATACGCAGTATTTT. Its translation is CASSPSGRGADTQYF.

This clone occurred a few times. The J gene is TRBJ1-2, the V gene TRBV2; 8 nucleotides line up with TRBD1. The CDR3 covers 12 residues. Germline CDR1 and CDR2: SNHLY and FYNNEI. V shed 5 bases, J shed 7 bases, and the junction held 3 bases outside the gene matches. Here the CDR3 reads CASSQGAGGYTF. In DNA form, the CDR3 reads TGTGCCAGCAGTCAGGGGGCGGGTGGCTACACCTTC.

The chain employs TRBV7-3 and TRBJ1-1, with 8 bases lining up with TRBD1. The CDR3 contains 13 residues. V was clipped by 3 bases and J by 5 bases; unmatched bases: 2. From germline, CDR1 is SGHTA and CDR2 FQGTGA. The CDR3 here is CASSFTGGTEAFF. Written as DNA, the CDR3 is TGTGCCAGCAGCTTCACAGGGGGGACTGAAGCTTTCTTT.

The count of this clone is one. The chain links TRBV4-2 to TRBJ2-7, with TRBD2 as a possible D gene (6 bases). This CDR3 comprises 14 residues. V dropped 5 bases and J dropped 1 base, with 12 bases sitting between them. Germline V CDR1 and CDR2: LGHNA, YNFKEQ. The CDR3 sequence: CASSEGLLSYEQYF. In DNA form, the CDR3 reads TGTGCCAGCAGCGAGGGACTCCTATCCTACGAGCAGTACTTC.

The V and J genes are TRBV28 and TRBJ1-1; 9 bases agree with TRBD1. The CDR3 extends over 15 amino acids. Germline V gene sequence: CDR1 MDHEN, CDR2 SYDVKM. The V and J ends lost 5 bases and 4 bases, in that order; junction bases with no gene match: 8. For the CDR3, the DNA is TGTGCCAGCAGTCCCCGGACAGGGGCGGTCACTGAAGCTTTCTTT. Protein sequence: CASSPRTGAVTEAFF.

This clone was detected only a few times. The genes are TRBV7-2 and TRBJ1-4; 10 nucleotides agree with TRBD1. Germline trimming cut 5 bases from V and 7 bases from J; bases unmatched to any gene: 10. CDR3 size: 16 residues. The germline gives CDR1 SGHTA, CDR2 FQGNSA. As DNA, the CDR3 is TGTGCCAGCAGCCGCGAGACAGGGGGCGCTTTTGAAAAACTGTTTTTT. Translating it yields CASSRETGGAFEKLFF.

In its sample, this clone was seen a few times. The chain joins TRBV11-3 to TRBJ2-3; 7 nucleotides align to TRBD2. The germline V gene has CDR1 SGHNT and CDR2 YENEEA. CDR3 length: 14 residues. Losses at the gene ends were 1 base for V and 6 bases for J; bases not matched to a gene: 4. CDR3 DNA: TGTGCCAGCAGCTTAGGACTAGCCCCTGATACGCAGTATTTT. Translating it yields CASSLGLAPDTQYF. The full variable domain, with the rest looked up from reference TRBV11-3 and TRBJ2-3, is EAGVVQSPRYKIIEKKQPVAFWCNPISGHNTLYWYLQNLGQGPELLIRYENEEAVDDSQLPKDRFSAERLKGVDSTLKIQPAELGDSAVYLCASSLGLAPDTQYFGPGTRLTVL.

The CDR3 region is CASSESGGTGEKLFF. The CDR3 DNA is TGTGCCAGCAGTGAATCGGGAGGGACGGGGGAAAAACTGTTTTTT. This chain uses TRBV25-1 with TRBJ1-4; tentative D call: TRBD1 (5 bases). V lost 1 base and J 8 bases, leaving 14 bases between the germline ends. Per the germline V gene, CDR1 is MGHDK and CDR2 is SYGVNS. The CDR3 has 15 amino acids. The full variable domain, completed using reference TRBV25-1 and TRBJ1-4, is EADIYQTPRYLVIGTGKKITLECSQTMGHDKMYWYQQDPGMELHLIHYSYGVNSTEKGDLSSESTVSRIRTEHFPLTLESARPSHTSQYLCASSESGGTGEKLFFGSGTQLSVL.

The gene calls are TRBV7-2 and TRBJ1-2; D might be TRBD1 (5 bases). Trimming stripped 2 bases from V and 4 bases from J, with 17 bases between. The CDR3 is 16 residues long. CDR1 and CDR2 (germline): SGHTA, FQGNSA. In DNA, the CDR3 is TGTGCCAGCAGCTTAACCGGGGAGGGAGGGGTCTATGGCTACACCTTC. Its protein product is CASSLTGEGGVYGYTF.

V gene TRBV21-1 combines with J gene TRBJ1-4; the listed D gene, TRBD1, was not tested against the DNA. TRBV21-1 is a known pseudogene. This CDR3 is 17 amino acids long. CDR3 protein: CASSSACRQTTNEKLFF. In DNA form, the CDR3 reads TGTGCCAGCAGCAGCGCATGCCGACAGACCACTAATGAAAAACTGTTTTTT.

This clone turned up a few times. The rearrangement links TRBV6-8 to TRBJ1-1; 7 bases map to TRBD1. The junction had 7 bases not matched to a gene; V was cut back by 5 bases and J by 4 bases. The germline gives CDR1 MNHGY, CDR2 SAAAGT. The CDR3 spans 14 residues. This CDR3 reads CASSRTQGSTEAFF. DNA of the CDR3: TGTGCCAGCAGTCGAACACAGGGGAGCACTGAAGCTTTCTTT.

CDR3 residues: CSVDRTGFDNEQFF. The CDR3 DNA reads as TGCAGCGTTGACCGGACAGGTTTTGACAATGAGCAGTTCTTC. The genes are TRBV29-1 and TRBJ2-1; 7 nucleotides match TRBD1. The CDR3 contains 14 residues. Trimming cost V 3 bases and J 5 bases; bases outside gene matches: 7. Germline values: CDR1 SQVTM, CDR2 ANQGSEA.

The V call is TRBV6-6, the J call TRBJ2-1; D is ambiguous. The germline V gene has CDR1 MNHNY and CDR2 SVGAGI (reference sequence). This CDR3 spans 12 amino acids. V was pared by 2 bases and J by 10 bases, with 9 bases between. The CDR3 coding sequence is TGTGCCAGCAGTTACCCCAACACGGAGCAGTTCTTC. Its translation: CASSYPNTEQFF.

This rearrangement joins TRBV7-2 to TRBJ1-4; 9 bases line up with TRBD1. Germline V lookup: CDR1 SGHTA, CDR2 FQGNSA. The CDR3 runs to 14 residues. V trimming: 2 bases; J trimming: 10 bases; junction bases outside the gene matches: 5. CDR3 loop: CASSLRDRDGKLFF. Written as DNA, the CDR3 is TGTGCCAGCAGCTTAAGGGACAGGGATGGAAAACTGTTTTTT. Based on the CDR3 plus reference TRBV7-2 and TRBJ1-4, the full variable domain is GAGVSQSPSNKVTEKGKDVELRCDPISGHTALYWYRQSLGQGLEFLIYFQGNSAPDKSGLPSDRFSAERTGGSVSTLTIQRTQQEDSAVYLCASSLRDRDGKLFFGSGTQLSVL.

The chain combines TRBV15 with TRBJ1-2, with D possibly TRBD1 on 6 matching bases. V lost 0 bases and J 8 bases, leaving 16 bases between the germline ends. The germline V gene encodes CDR1 LNHNV and CDR2 YYDKDF (reference sequence). CDR3 length: 15 residues. This CDR3 is CATSREVGGALGYTF. DNA for the CDR3: TGTGCCACCAGCAGAGAGGTTGGGGGGGCGCTGGGCTACACCTTC.

The chain couples TRBV19 to TRBJ2-2; 9 positions match TRBD1. J was trimmed by 6 bases and V by 6 bases; bases with no gene match: 5. This CDR3 contains 14 residues. Per the germline V gene, CDR1 is LNHDA and CDR2 is SQIVND (reference sequence). The CDR3 DNA reads TGTGCCAGTAGGGGACAGGGTCAATCCGGGGAGCTGTTTTTT. Amino acid sequence: CASRGQGQSGELFF.

This clone was picked up one time. The rearrangement links TRBV28 to TRBJ1-5; D possibly corresponds to TRBD1 (5 bases). This CDR3 spans 14 amino acids. The V end was cut by 2 bases, the J end by 6 bases, with 11 bases between. CDR1 is MDHEN, CDR2 SYDVKM, per germline. The CDR3 DNA follows: TGTGCCAGCAGTTTACCTGGGGGAGGTCAGCCCCAGCATTTT. Encoded protein: CASSLPGGGQPQHF.

This chain joins TRBV9 and TRBJ2-5, with D uncertain. The J call is doubtful: the DNA matches TRBJ2-7 better. CDR1 SGDLS and CDR2 YYNGEE come from the germline V gene. The CDR3 length is 14 residues. CDR3 region: CASSVGAGDYEQYF. CDR3 coding DNA: TGTGCCAGCAGCGTAGGGGCTGGGGACTACGAGCAGTACTTC.

There are a few counts of this clone. This same CDR3 is encoded by further DNA sequences in the sample. The V and J genes are TRBV5-6 and TRBJ1-1; no reliable D call. CDR1 is SGHDT, CDR2 YYEEEE, per germline. This CDR3 spans 13 amino acids. The germline V and J ends were trimmed by 2 bases and 2 bases, with 7 bases remaining between them. The CDR3 reads CASSFLLNTEAFF. The CDR3 DNA reads TGTGCCAGCAGCTTCCTTCTAAACACTGAAGCTTTCTTT.